Below are 25 T cell receptor beta chains sequenced from a single sample in a study of blood T cells in healthy people across ages. The second PCR ran about 6 to 11 cycles with a sample-barcoded 5' primer and J-beta primers. TCRdb fed the 5' RACE reads into MiXCR, producing one record per CDR3 protein. The sample includes approximately 350,000 distinct CDR3 sequences, approximately 51% of them seen just once. Sequenced sample: blood. The receptors come from a man aged 60 to 69 in good health.

The rearrangement links TRBV5-6 to TRBJ2-3; 8 bases match TRBD2. The CDR3 is 16 amino acids. Trimming at V came to 3 bases and at J to 4 bases, leaving 10 bases not matched to a gene. The V gene's germline CDR1 is SGHDT and CDR2 YYEEEE. Here the CDR3 DNA reads TGTGCCAGCAGCTCACCTCCGGGGGGGACCTCAGATACGCAGTATTTT. Encoded protein: CASSSPPGGTSDTQYF. The full variable domain, in which reference TRBV5-6 and TRBJ2-3 provide the parts outside the CDR3, is DAGVTQSPTHLIKTRGQQVTLRCSPKSGHDTVSWYQQALGQGPQFIFQYYEEEERQRGNFPDRFSGHQFPNYSSELNVNALLLGDSALYLCASSSPPGGTSDTQYFGPGTRLTVL.

The chain employs TRBV20-1 and TRBJ2-4; the D gene is possibly TRBD2 (5 bases). The V and J ends lost 6 bases and 13 bases respectively, with 13 bases between them. Per germline, CDR1 DFQATT and CDR2 SNEGSKA (reference sequence). The length of the CDR3 is 10 residues. The CDR3: CSAGELEQYF. For the CDR3, the DNA is TGCAGTGCGGGAGAGCTTGAGCAGTACTTC.

The genes are TRBV6-1 and TRBJ1-2, with unresolved D. Between the trimmed V and J ends, which lost 7 bases and 6 bases, there was a span of 27 bases. CDR1 is MNHNS, CDR2 SASEGT, per germline. CDR3 length equals 17 residues. This CDR3 reads CASTNEGGGSYPDGYTF. CDR3 bases: TGTGCCAGCACCAACGAAGGTGGTGGCAGTTATCCGGATGGCTACACCTTC.

The V gene is TRBV21-1, the J gene TRBJ2-7; the table's D gene call, TRBD2, was not cross checked with the DNA. TRBV21-1 is assigned pseudogene status. The CDR3 loop spans 15 amino acids. The CDR3: CASSHGRVGVYEQYF. In nucleotides, the CDR3 is TGTGCCAGCAGCCACGGCAGGGTAGGCGTTTACGAGCAGTACTTC.

The chain carries TRBV4-1 and TRBJ2-4; D remains unclear. The CDR3 spans 11 residues. Per the germline V gene, CDR1 is MGHRA and CDR2 is YSYEKL. V lost 1 base and J 9 bases, leaving 4 bases between the germline ends. The CDR3 DNA sequence: TGCGCCAGCAGCCAAGCGAGCATTCAGTACTTC. Protein: CASSQASIQYF.

This clonotype was observed once. This could be a read error, since a much larger clone is one nucleotide away. The V gene is TRBV5-1, the J gene TRBJ2-3; D gene uncertain. The CDR3 extends over 14 amino acids. Trimming stripped 4 bases from V and 4 bases from J, with 13 bases between. Germline loops: CDR1 SGHRS, CDR2 YFSETQ. In DNA, the CDR3 is TGCGCCAGCAGCGTGAATACTCCGCCAGATACGCAGTATTTT. Translating gives CASSVNTPPDTQYF.

This rearrangement joins TRBV7-8 to TRBJ2-1; maybe TRBD2 (7 bases). In germline, CDR1 is SGHVS, CDR2 FQNEAQ. Deletions cut 5 bases from V and 3 bases from J, with 17 bases between. CDR3 length: 16 amino acids. In DNA form, the CDR3 reads TGTGCCAGCAGCCCTCCGGGGGCGGGGGTCTACAATGAGCAGTTCTTC. Its translation: CASSPPGAGVYNEQFF.

The chain is built from TRBV20-1 and TRBJ2-3; 9 bases fit TRBD2. CDR1 is DFQATT, CDR2 SNEGSKA, per germline (reference sequence). This CDR3 is built from 14 residues. Trimming removed 6 bases from V and 5 bases from J; junction bases left unmatched: 9. The CDR3 nucleotides read TGCAGTGCCAACACCCTAGCGGGGCGAGATACGCAGTATTTT. Translated: CSANTLAGRDTQYF.

The chain couples TRBV20-1 to TRBJ2-3, with 9 nucleotides matching TRBD2. The CDR3 totals 17 residues. Per the germline V gene, CDR1 is DFQATT and CDR2 is SNEGSKA (reference sequence). Trimming removed 1 base from V and 0 bases from J; junction bases left unmatched: 8. CDR3: CSARGLAGPTSTDTQYF. The CDR3, as DNA: TGCAGTGCTAGAGGGCTAGCGGGGCCCACTAGCACAGATACGCAGTATTTT.

This clonotype was found many times. The chain links TRBV7-8 to TRBJ2-1, with a weak D call TRBD1 (6 bases). The CDR3 has 15 amino acids. V lost 4 bases, J lost 8 bases, and 18 bases lay in between. The germline V gene has CDR1 SGHVS and CDR2 FQNEAQ. CDR3 loop: CASSSYGPGVDEQFF. DNA for the CDR3: TGTGCCAGCAGCTCATATGGGCCAGGGGTGGATGAGCAGTTCTTC.

The V and J genes are TRBV28 and TRBJ2-4, with TRBD2 matching over 9 bases. The DNA end favors TRBJ2-7, so the J call may be wrong. This CDR3 comprises 15 residues. Germline V gene data show CDR1 as MDHEN and CDR2 as SYDVKM. CDR3 in DNA: TGTGCCAGCAACCCCACGGCTAGCGGGACCTACGAGCAGTACTTC. Its protein is CASNPTASGTYEQYF.

This clonotype was counted many times. The chain recombines TRBV9 with TRBJ2-3; TRBD2 matches 9 bases. This CDR3 is built from 15 residues. The junction had 5 bases not matched to a gene; V was cut back by 3 bases and J by 3 bases. Looked up from germline, CDR1 is SGDLS and CDR2 is YYNGEE. For the CDR3, the DNA is TGTGCCAGCAGCGGGACTAGCGAGGAGACAGATACGCAGTATTTT. Its translation: CASSGTSEETDTQYF.

This rearrangement joins TRBV5-1 to TRBJ2-3, with 8 positions matching TRBD1. Germline V gives CDR1 SGHRS, CDR2 YFSETQ. This CDR3 is 16 amino acids long. The trim removed 4 bases at V and 0 bases at J, leaving 7 bases unmatched. CDR3 loop: CASSRMGDRSTDTQYF. For the CDR3, the DNA is TGCGCCAGCAGCCGGATGGGGGACAGGAGCACAGATACGCAGTATTTT.

Worth noting for this clonotype: A much larger clone lies one base from this, so it may be a read error. V usage is TRBV7-2 and J usage is TRBJ2-5; 9 nucleotides agree with TRBD2. This CDR3 has 14 residues. Germline CDR1 SGHTA, CDR2 FQGNSA. V lost 2 bases and J lost 11; bases outside the gene matches: 9. The CDR3 bases are TGTGCCAGCAGCTTATGGACTAGCGACCATGAGCAGTACTTC. Translated: CASSLWTSDHEQYF.

The rearrangement links TRBV2 to TRBJ1-2; perhaps TRBD1 as D (5 bases). V was clipped by 7 bases and J by 0 bases, with 18 bases between them. Germline V gene lookup returns CDR1 SNHLY and CDR2 FYNNEI. The CDR3 covers 16 residues. CDR3 protein: CASIDSSGGSNYGYTF. DNA of the CDR3: TGTGCCAGCATAGACAGTTCTGGGGGTTCTAACTATGGCTACACCTTC.

The chain uses TRBV27 and TRBJ2-5, with 11 positions matching TRBD1. Per the germline V gene, CDR1 is MNHEY and CDR2 is SMNVEV (reference sequence). This CDR3 contains 16 residues. V lost 6 bases, J lost 6 bases, and 12 bases stayed unmatched. The CDR3 is CASRPNGQGALKTQYF. DNA for the CDR3: TGTGCCAGCAGACCAAATGGACAGGGGGCTCTTAAGACCCAGTACTTC.

This clonotype came up once. The chain carries TRBV24-1 and TRBJ2-3, with 8 bases matching TRBD2. CDR1 and CDR2 (germline): KGHDR, SFDVKD. This CDR3 is built from 16 residues. Trimming at V came to 2 bases and at J to 4 bases, leaving 7 bases not matched to a gene. CDR3: CATSDYAGGGADTQYF. CDR3 nucleotides: TGTGCCACCAGTGATTACGCGGGGGGTGGCGCAGATACGCAGTATTTT.

V usage is TRBV24-1 and J usage is TRBJ2-3; D possibly corresponds to TRBD1 (6 bases). Per germline, CDR1 KGHDR and CDR2 SFDVKD. V was cut by 2 bases and J by 4 bases, with 12 bases left in between. The CDR3 consists of 15 residues. The CDR3 DNA sequence: TGTGCCACCAGTGATTCCGACAGGCTCCCAGATACGCAGTATTTT. It encodes CATSDSDRLPDTQYF.

At least ten counts were recorded for this clonotype. The chain joins TRBV9 to TRBJ2-1, with D perhaps given as TRBD1 or TRBD2 (5 bases each). The CDR3 is 15 residues long. Germline CDR1 SGDLS, CDR2 YYNGEE. V lost 3 bases and J 5 bases, leaving 15 bases between the germline ends. Here the CDR3 DNA reads TGTGCCAGCAGCGCCGGGACCCTGGGGAACAATGAGCAGTTCTTC. This codes for CASSAGTLGNNEQFF.

Details on this clonotype: One base away lies a much larger clone, so this may be a sequencing read error. The chain recombines TRBV5-1 with TRBJ2-1; D call uncertain. Germline V gives CDR1 SGHRS, CDR2 YFSETQ. The CDR3 has 16 amino acids. The CDR3 DNA reads TGCGCCAGCAGCACCTTTCTAGGTGATTCCTACGATGAGCAGTTCTTC. Translated, it gives CASSTFLGDSYDEQFF.

This clonotype occurred once. The rearrangement joins TRBV29-1 to TRBJ2-1; 16 bases align to TRBD2. This CDR3 spans 17 amino acids. Germline CDR1 and CDR2: SQVTM and ANQGSEA. With 8 bases clipped from V and 7 bases from J, the junction kept 14 bases outside the gene matches. The CDR3 loop is CSIMGGTSGREWNEQFF. Here the CDR3 DNA reads TGCAGCATAATGGGGGGGACTAGCGGGAGGGAGTGGAATGAGCAGTTCTTC.

The sample holds a few counts of this clonotype. V gene TRBV6-1 combines with J gene TRBJ2-5; 7 bases are a match to TRBD1. Germline values: CDR1 MNHNS, CDR2 SASEGT. CDR3 length: 15 amino acids. V shed 0 bases, J shed 2 bases, and the junction held 3 bases outside the gene matches. The DNA of the CDR3 is TGTGCCAGCAGTGAAGCAGCAGGGGGACAAGAGACCCAGTACTTC. It codes for CASSEAAGGQETQYF.

This CDR3 reads CASSLDPGQGYGYTF. The DNA of the CDR3 is TGTGCCAGCAGCTTAGATCCGGGACAGGGGTATGGCTACACCTTC. The chain is built from TRBV11-2 and TRBJ1-2; 10 bases align to TRBD1. Germline values: CDR1 SGHAT, CDR2 FQNNGV. The CDR3 spans 15 residues. V shed 0 bases, J shed 5 bases, and the junction held 3 bases outside the gene matches. Based on the CDR3 plus reference TRBV11-2 and TRBJ1-2, the full variable domain is EAGVAQSPRYKIIEKRQSVAFWCNPISGHATLYWYQQILGQGPKLLIQFQNNGVVDDSQLPKDRFSAERLKGVDSTLKIQPAKLEDSAVYLCASSLDPGQGYGYTFGSGTRLTVV.

This chain uses TRBV7-9 with TRBJ2-4; 12 bases align to TRBD1. The J call may not be correct, given that the DNA end is closer to TRBJ2-7. This CDR3 region has 15 residues. Germline V gene data show CDR1 as SEHNR and CDR2 as FQNEAQ (reference sequence). The CDR3 spells CASSPGTGGIYEQYF. CDR3 DNA sequence: TGTGCCAGCAGCCCAGGGACAGGGGGCATATACGAGCAGTACTTC.

The rearrangement joins TRBV6-6 to TRBJ2-4, with 8 bases matching TRBD2. CDR1 and CDR2 (germline): MNHNY, SVGAGI (reference sequence). CDR3 length equals 13 residues. V shed 5 bases and J 14 bases; nucleotides not matched to a gene: 11. The CDR3 DNA is TGTGCCAGCAGTCCCATTTATACGGGAGGGAAGTACTTC. Translating it yields CASSPIYTGGKYF.